The 30 T cell receptor beta chains listed next were all sequenced from one sample in a study of blood T cell repertoires in COVID-19. The data were produced by immunoSEQ multiplex PCR, yet TCRdb's version contains in-frame clones alone and is incomplete. The sample shows 300,000 or so clones, 70% to 90% of them seen only once. Sequences were obtained from PBMCs or T cells enriched from blood (not recorded which). The receptors were gathered from a woman younger than 30 who had recovered from COVID-19.

J is TRBJ1-5 and V is TRBV27; D gene ambiguous. The CDR3 is 14 amino acids. Trimming removed 3 bases at V and 2 bases at J, with 8 bases between. Germline CDR1 MNHEY, CDR2 SMNVEV (reference sequence). The CDR3 spells CASSLRRGNQPQHF. CDR3 coding DNA: TGTGCCAGCAGTTTGCGGAGGGGCAATCAGCCCCAGCATTTT.

This chain links TRBV11-2 with TRBJ2-5; perhaps TRBD2 as D (6 bases). V was cut by 2 bases and J by 0 bases, with 13 bases left in between. In germline, CDR1 is SGHAT, CDR2 FQNNGV. This CDR3 region has 16 residues. The CDR3 here is CASSLWVPGDQETQYF. CDR3 in DNA: TGTGCCAGCAGCTTATGGGTGCCGGGGGACCAAGAGACCCAGTACTTC.

CDR3 protein: CASSQGTGGAGNEKLFF. DNA for the CDR3: TGTGCCAGCAGCCAAGGGACAGGGGGCGCGGGTAATGAAAAACTGTTTTTT. This chain uses TRBV3-1 (or the pseudogene TRBV3-2) with TRBJ1-4; 11 bases are shared with TRBD1. CDR3 length: 17 residues. The V gene end was trimmed by 1 base and the J gene end by 4 bases; junction bases not matched to a gene: 5. Germline loops: CDR1 LGHDT, CDR2 YNNKEL (reference sequence).

This chain joins TRBV11-2 and TRBJ2-7, with 10 nucleotides matching TRBD1. The germline V gene has CDR1 SGHAT and CDR2 FQNNGV. V shed 5 bases and J 4 bases; nucleotides not matched to a gene: 5. CDR3 size: 14 residues. In nucleotides, the CDR3 is TGTGCCAGCAGCCCGGGGACAGGGGAATACGAGCAGTACTTC. Protein sequence: CASSPGTGEYEQYF.

This clone was seen just once. The V and J genes are TRBV5-1 and TRBJ1-2; D is ambiguous. Germline loops: CDR1 SGHRS, CDR2 YFSETQ. V was pared by 4 bases and J by 1 base, with 14 bases between. The CDR3 contains 15 residues. CDR3 DNA: TGCGCCAGCAGCCCCGGGAGCTCGGTTAACTATGGCTACACCTTC. Translated, it gives CASSPGSSVNYGYTF.

V gene TRBV6-6 combines with J gene TRBJ1-1; unclear D gene. The CDR3 runs to 15 residues. V dropped 0 bases and J dropped 6 bases, with 14 bases sitting between them. Germline V gene lookup returns CDR1 MNHNY and CDR2 SVGAGI (reference sequence). CDR3 nucleotide sequence: TGTGCCAGCAGTTACTCCATTTCGGGGTTTGCTGAAGCTTTCTTT. Amino acids: CASSYSISGFAEAFF.

This sequence joins TRBV2 and TRBJ2-7; 7 nucleotides agree with TRBD1. Germline trimming cut 1 base from V and 5 bases from J; bases unmatched to any gene: 5. CDR3 length equals 14 residues. The germline gives CDR1 SNHLY, CDR2 FYNNEI. The CDR3 sequence: CASSEEQGHHEQYF. The DNA of the CDR3 is TGTGCCAGCAGTGAAGAACAGGGGCACCACGAGCAGTACTTC.

This clone has just a few counts. The sample holds other DNA sequences that translate to the same CDR3. This chain uses TRBV6-5 with TRBJ1-2; 11 positions agree with TRBD1. V gave up 5 bases and J gave up 3 bases; unmatched junction bases: 2. Germline loops: CDR1 MNHEY, CDR2 SVGAGI. The CDR3 is 14 residues long. CDR3 sequence: CASSRDRGDYGYTF. As DNA, the CDR3 is TGTGCCAGCAGTAGGGACAGGGGGGACTATGGCTACACCTTC.

The gene calls are TRBV7-8 and TRBJ2-1; 10 bases align to TRBD1. The germline V gene has CDR1 SGHVS and CDR2 FQNEAQ. V was clipped by 6 bases and J by 6 bases; unmatched bases: 11. This CDR3 contains 16 residues. CDR3 loop: CASRSGGTGAFNEQFF. In nucleotides, the CDR3 is TGTGCCAGCAGATCAGGGGGGACAGGGGCTTTCAATGAGCAGTTCTTC.

Here the CDR3 DNA reads TGCGCCAGCAGTGATGGGGAGGAAAAGAGATATAGCACAGATACGCAGTATTTT. Its protein is CASSDGEEKRYSTDTQYF. The gene calls are TRBV10-1 and TRBJ2-3, with D perhaps matching TRBD2 (6 bases). V lost 3 bases and J 0 bases, leaving 19 bases between the germline ends. The CDR3 covers 18 residues. CDR1 and CDR2 from the germline V gene are WNHNN and SYGVQD (reference sequence).

This sequence joins TRBV5-1 and TRBJ1-1, with TRBD1 identical over 8 bases. Germline CDR1 and CDR2: SGHRS and YFSETQ. Trimming at V came to 4 bases and at J to 3 bases, leaving 5 bases not matched to a gene. The length of the CDR3 is 14 residues. CDR3 bases: TGCGCCAGCAGCGCACAGGGGGTCGACACTGAAGCTTTCTTT. Its translation: CASSAQGVDTEAFF.

This chain connects TRBV10-3 to TRBJ1-5, with D unclear. CDR1 is ENHRY, CDR2 SYGVKD, per germline. The CDR3 runs to 13 residues. V shed 2 bases and J shed 5 bases, with 7 bases lying between them. The CDR3 sequence is CAISEAADQPQHF. In DNA form, the CDR3 reads TGTGCCATCAGTGAGGCGGCCGATCAGCCCCAGCATTTT.

To note about this clone: A much more abundant neighbour one base away suggests this may be a read error. CDR3 sequence reads: CASSVGTGDGYTF. CDR3 nucleotides: TGTGCCAGCAGCGTAGGGACAGGGGATGGCTACACCTTC. The chain is built from TRBV5-5 and TRBJ1-2; 10 bases are a match to TRBD1. The CDR3 runs to 13 residues. The J segment lost 6 bases and the V segment lost 4 bases, leaving 3 bases of the junction unmatched. From germline, CDR1 is SGHKS and CDR2 YYEKEE (reference sequence).

This chain connects TRBV5-1 to TRBJ1-2; 7 bases are a match to TRBD1. The CDR3 covers 16 residues. The ends lost 4 bases at V and 0 bases at J; junction bases unmatched: 9. Germline values: CDR1 SGHRS, CDR2 YFSETQ. The DNA of the CDR3 is TGCGCCAGCAGCCAGGGGACAGCGAACACTAACTATGGCTACACCTTC. It translates to CASSQGTANTNYGYTF.

The chain links TRBV29-1 to TRBJ1-2; 9 nucleotides match TRBD1. V lost 0 bases and J lost 1; bases outside the gene matches: 12. Germline loops: CDR1 SQVTM, CDR2 ANQGSEA. This CDR3 spans 18 amino acids. The CDR3 DNA follows: TGCAGCGTTGAAGACTCTCACGGGGACAGGGAATTTAACTATGGCTACACCTTC. Translating it yields CSVEDSHGDREFNYGYTF.

This chain links TRBV12-3 or TRBV12-4 with TRBJ1-5, with D unclear. Trimming removed 6 bases at V and 9 bases at J, with 12 bases between. The CDR3 sequence is 12 residues long. The CDR3 loop reads CASSYSIGPQHF. CDR3 bases: TGTGCCAGCAGCTACTCGATTGGGCCCCAGCATTTT.

A few counts support this clone. The chain is built from TRBV29-1 and TRBJ1-2; 9 bases agree with TRBD1. Per germline, CDR1 SQVTM and CDR2 ANQGSEA. The J segment lost 2 bases and the V segment lost 6 bases, leaving 7 bases of the junction unmatched. The CDR3 has 14 amino acids. The CDR3 nucleotides are TGCAGCGTGGCCCCGGACAGGGGAAACTATGGCTACACCTTC. Protein: CSVAPDRGNYGYTF. Drawing the rest from reference TRBV29-1 and TRBJ1-2, the complete variable domain is SAVISQKPSRDICQRGTSLTIQCQVDSQVTMMFWYRQQPGQSLTLIATANQGSEATYESGFVIDKFPISRPNLTFSTLTVSNMSPEDSSIYLCSVAPDRGNYGYTFGSGTRLTVV.

The chain joins TRBV7-9 to TRBJ1-2; D is possibly TRBD1 (5 bases). Looked up from germline, CDR1 is SEHNR and CDR2 is FQNEAQ (reference sequence). The ends were cut back, 4 bases at V and 3 bases at J, with 12 bases in the middle. The CDR3 is made up of 14 amino acids. CDR3 DNA sequence: TGTGCCAGCAGCTCGACGGTAGGGGACTATGGCTACACCTTC. It specifies CASSSTVGDYGYTF.

The rearrangement uses TRBV18 and TRBJ2-1, with 8 bases lining up with TRBD2. V was clipped by 3 bases and J by 4 bases; unmatched bases: 8. The CDR3 has 16 amino acids. Germline V gives CDR1 KGHSH, CDR2 LQKENI. The DNA for the CDR3 is TGTGCCAGCTCACCGTGGGGGTCTAGCGGGTACAATGAGCAGTTCTTC. It yields the protein CASSPWGSSGYNEQFF. Complete variable domain (other parts from reference TRBV18 and TRBJ2-1): NAGVMQNPRHLVRRRGQEARLRCSPMKGHSHVYWYRQLPEEGLKFMVYLQKENIIDESGMPKERFSAEFPKEGPSILRIQQVVRGDSAAYFCASSPWGSSGYNEQFFGPGTRLTVL.

The table lists this clone with many counts. The chain combines TRBV28 with TRBJ1-1; D not resolved. Germline CDR1 and CDR2: MDHEN and SYDVKM. The CDR3 has 15 residues. Trimming took off 2 bases at V and 4 bases at J, with 14 bases between the two ends. The CDR3 DNA is TGTGCCAGCAGTTTAGACTCCTCGGGAACCACTGAAGCTTTCTTT. It translates to CASSLDSSGTTEAFF.

The gene calls are TRBV30 and TRBJ2-3, with D possibly matching TRBD2 (5 bases). Looked up from germline, CDR1 is GTSNPN and CDR2 is SVGIG (reference sequence). V was shortened by 6 bases and J by 5 bases, with 6 bases between the two germline ends. The CDR3 sequence is 10 residues long. CDR3 DNA sequence: TGTGCCTGCGGGGTAGATACGCAGTATTTT. It specifies CACGVDTQYF.

This clone was observed a single time. The rearrangement links TRBV2 to TRBJ1-1, with TRBD1 matching 7 bases. This CDR3 region has 16 residues. The V segment lost 6 bases and the J segment 1 base; nucleotides outside the gene matches: 11. Germline V lookup: CDR1 SNHLY, CDR2 FYNNEI. CDR3 DNA sequence: TGTGCCAGCAGGGCTGGGTGGGGACAGAAGAACACTGAAGCTTTCTTT. Residues: CASRAGWGQKNTEAFF.

Concerning this clone itself: This CDR3 is also generated by other DNA sequences in the sample. The V gene is TRBV6-5, the J gene TRBJ2-7; TRBD2 matches at 10 bases. CDR1 and CDR2 from the germline V gene are MNHEY and SVGAGI. The CDR3 has 13 amino acids. V lost 5 bases, J lost 3 bases, and 1 base stayed unmatched. CDR3 in DNA: TGTGCCAGCAGTAGCGGGAGGGTCTACGAGCAGTACTTC. Protein: CASSSGRVYEQYF.

This chain links TRBV19 with TRBJ2-5, with 7 bases matching TRBD2. Germline CDR1 and CDR2: LNHDA and SQIVND (reference sequence). The length of the CDR3 is 16 residues. The trim removed 1 base at V and 2 bases at J, leaving 7 bases unmatched. CDR3 nucleotides: TGTGCCAGTAGTATAGGACCTGGGACTATTCAAGAGACCCAGTACTTC. This sequence encodes CASSIGPGTIQETQYF.

This chain links TRBV5-1 with TRBJ1-1, with D possibly being TRBD1 (6 bases). Trimming removed 4 bases from V and 1 base from J, with 11 bases in between. The CDR3 runs 14 residues. CDR1 is SGHRS, CDR2 YFSETQ, per germline. The DNA for the CDR3 is TGCGCCAGCAGCGCGACAGGAGGGAACACTGAAGCTTTCTTT. It is translated as CASSATGGNTEAFF.

The chain joins TRBV5-4 to TRBJ1-2; D is uncertain. V lost 2 bases and J lost 4, with 9 bases in between. The CDR3 contains 13 residues. Germline lookup yields CDR1 SGHNT and CDR2 YYREEE (reference sequence). The CDR3 DNA is TGTGCCAGCAGCTTAGAACAGATCTATGGCTACACCTTC. Translating it yields CASSLEQIYGYTF.

This rearrangement joins TRBV27 to TRBJ1-2, with TRBD1 matching over 10 bases. Per the germline V gene, CDR1 is MNHEY and CDR2 is SMNVEV (reference sequence). The CDR3 is made up of 16 amino acids. Trimming cost V 5 bases and J 1 base; bases outside gene matches: 7. CDR3 nucleotide sequence: TGTGCCAGCAGTGTTAGACAGGGGGCCAGTAACTATGGCTACACCTTC. As protein: CASSVRQGASNYGYTF.

The gene calls are TRBV15 and TRBJ1-4; a weak D match, TRBD1 (5 bases). Germline V gene lookup returns CDR1 LNHNV and CDR2 YYDKDF (reference sequence). V was pared by 0 bases and J by 6 bases, with 17 bases between. The CDR3 runs 17 residues. The CDR3 sequence is CATSRDYGREGDEKLFF. The CDR3 nucleotides are TGTGCCACCAGCAGAGATTACGGAAGGGAAGGGGATGAAAAACTGTTTTTT.

The gene calls are TRBV28 and TRBJ2-6, with TRBD2 matching 8 bases. The CDR3 runs to 18 residues. CDR1 and CDR2 from the germline V gene are MDHEN and SYDVKM. V gave up 5 bases and J gave up 2 bases; unmatched junction bases: 11. The CDR3 reads CASSPGGVHEAGANVLTF. The CDR3 DNA reads TGTGCCAGCAGTCCGGGAGGGGTCCACGAAGCTGGGGCCAACGTCCTGACTTTC.

This clone turned up a few times. This same CDR3 is encoded by further DNA sequences in the sample. CDR3 region: CASSRQNYGYTF. DNA of the CDR3: TGTGCCAGCAGTCGACAGAACTATGGCTACACCTTC. The rearrangement joins TRBV12-3 or TRBV12-4 to TRBJ1-2, with D possibly being TRBD1 (5 bases). The CDR3 runs to 12 residues. Trimming stripped 5 bases from V and 2 bases from J, with 6 bases between.